This TCR beta chain was sequenced during a study of cytomegalovirus exposure and HLA in healthy donors. Study observations and caveats: Highly shared variants forming one cluster were likely a sequencing artifact. The investigators catalogued some 160 TCR beta chains as cytomegalovirus-associated.

As concerns this clone: Antigen specificity is unknown.

Vbeta (60) and Jbeta (13) primers were used in the PCR. Profiled with immunoSEQ multiplex PCR; TCRdb holds only in-frame clones, not every one. This table holds more than 150,000 clones, around 80% found once. This sequence was found in a girl aged 5-17 years in good health and CMV-seropositive. Sequencing input: PBMCs.

The CDR3 DNA sequence: TGCGCCAGCAGCTTGCGGCGGTTAATCACCGGGGAGCTGTTTTTT. Amino acids: CASSLRRLITGELFF. The chain combines TRBV5-1 with TRBJ2-2; D gene unclear. Looked up from germline, CDR1 is SGHRS and CDR2 is YFSETQ. The CDR3 has 15 amino acids. Between the trimmed V and J ends, which lost 1 base and 4 bases, there was a span of 11 bases.